This T cell receptor beta chain emerged from a study of blood T cell repertoires in COVID-19. Study information: From the United States, Italy and Spain came samples of acute and convalescent COVID-19.

Trimming cost V 7 bases and J 7 bases; bases outside gene matches: 3. This CDR3 comprises 12 residues. Germline loops: CDR1 LNHDA, CDR2 SQIVND (reference sequence). The protocol was immunoSEQ multiplex PCR, while the TCRdb copy is restricted to in-frame clones and leaves out a portion. The data contain some 96,000 clones, roughly 79% of them singletons. Input material: peripheral blood. This sequence joins TRBV19 and TRBJ1-1; 10 bases fit TRBD1. The clonotype comes from a woman in her sixties or seventies with acute or convalescent COVID-19. CDR3 loop: CASMDRGNEAFF. The CDR3 DNA follows: TGTGCCAGTATGGACAGGGGGAATGAAGCTTTCTTT. The whole variable domain, filled in from reference TRBV19 and TRBJ1-1, reads DGGITQSPKYLFRKEGQNVTLSCEQNLNHDAMYWYRQDPGQGLRLIYYSQIVNDFQKGDIAEGYSVSREKKESFPLTVTSAQKNPTAFYLCASMDRGNEAFFGQGTRLTVV.